These 24 T cell receptor beta chains were sequenced from one sample in a study of T cells in Graves' hyperthyroidism and ophthalmopathy. Researchers amplified the TCR beta CDR3 regions from RNA transcripts. HTBI primers were employed in a first-round RT-PCR of the TCR CDR3. TCRdb analysed the multiplex PCR reads with MiXCR anew, one entry per CDR3 protein. The sample has around 280,000 distinct CDR3 sequences; 10% to 15% are singletons. Material for sequencing was blood. These TCRs come from a woman aged 25-40 years with Graves' hyperthyroidism that later progressed to Graves' ophthalmopathy.

This clonotype came up many times. The chain combines TRBV28 with TRBJ2-1; D possibly corresponds to TRBD2 (5 bases). V was cut by 5 bases and J by 15 bases, with 23 bases left in between. The CDR3 spans 14 residues. CDR1 is MDHEN, CDR2 SYDVKM, per germline. CDR3 in DNA: TGTGCCAGCAGTCCCCTTTATTTTCGGGGTAATGGGTTCTTC. Translation: CASSPLYFRGNGFF.

V and J are TRBV3-1 and TRBJ2-1, with 14 bases identical to TRBD2. The CDR3 length is 16 residues. The germline V gene has CDR1 LGHDT and CDR2 YNNKEL (reference sequence). V lost 6 bases to trimming and J lost 2 bases; unmatched junction nucleotides: 3. The CDR3 DNA sequence: TGTGCCAGCAGTGGGACTAGCGGGAGAACCTACAATGAGCAGTTCTTC. Residues: CASSGTSGRTYNEQFF.

The CDR3 sequence: CASKSAGGPREQYF. The CDR3 DNA is TGTGCCAGTAAGTCGGCGGGAGGGCCACGGGAGCAGTACTTC. This chain joins TRBV19 and TRBJ2-7; 9 bases map to TRBD2. Germline V lookup: CDR1 LNHDA, CDR2 SQIVND (reference sequence). Trimming cost V 7 bases and J 7 bases; bases outside gene matches: 11. This CDR3 is built from 14 residues.

This clonotype came up a few times. This chain uses TRBV28 with TRBJ2-7; TRBD2 is a possible D gene (6 bases). This CDR3 comprises 14 residues. V lost 2 bases, J lost 4 bases, and 12 bases lay in between. Germline values: CDR1 MDHEN, CDR2 SYDVKM. The chain's CDR3 is CASSLGGLGYEQYF. Written as DNA, the CDR3 is TGTGCCAGCAGTTTAGGAGGGTTGGGATACGAGCAGTACTTC.

This clonotype came up many times. V and J are TRBV5-1 and TRBJ2-3; 11 bases agree with TRBD1. The CDR3 runs 16 residues. CDR1 is SGHRS and CDR2 is YFSETQ in the germline V gene. J gave up 4 bases and V 4 bases, and 8 bases lay outside the gene matches. Written as DNA, the CDR3 is TGCGCCAGCAGCCGCGGCGGGACAGGGGGATCAGATACGCAGTATTTT. Its protein product is CASSRGGTGGSDTQYF.

This clonotype showed up many times. The CDR3 nucleotides are TGTGCCAGCAGCTTAGAAAGGGGGACTAGCGGGAGCGGCCAGTACTTC. Its protein product is CASSLERGTSGSGQYF. This rearrangement joins TRBV11-2 to TRBJ2-5; TRBD2 agrees at 14 bases. V gave up 0 bases and J gave up 10 bases; unmatched junction bases: 7. Germline-derived CDR1 and CDR2 are SGHAT and FQNNGV. CDR3 size: 16 residues.

This clonotype was picked up one time. The chain is built from TRBV7-2 and TRBJ2-5; 10 bases map to TRBD2. CDR1 is SGHTA, CDR2 FQGNSA, per germline. V dropped 4 bases and J dropped 4; count of bases not matched to a gene: 3. The CDR3 consists of 14 residues. CDR3 bases: TGTGCCAGCAGCTCGTGGACTAGCGGAGAGACCCAGTACTTC. Protein product: CASSSWTSGETQYF.

This clonotype was detected many times. The chain uses TRBV19 and TRBJ2-3; TRBD2 matches 10 bases. The CDR3 has 19 amino acids. Germline V gives CDR1 LNHDA, CDR2 SQIVND (reference sequence). With V trimmed by 0 bases and J by 0 bases, 9 bases remained unmatched. In DNA form, the CDR3 reads TGTGCCAGTAGTATAGATCTGTGGACTAGCGGTAGTAGCACAGATACGCAGTATTTT. This encodes CASSIDLWTSGSSTDTQYF.

Ten or more counts support this clonotype. This chain connects TRBV5-1 to TRBJ2-3; possible D gene TRBD2, 5 bases. Germline CDR1 SGHRS, CDR2 YFSETQ. Trimming cost V 10 bases and J 5 bases, with 8 bases left between them. This CDR3 has 10 amino acids. The CDR3 loop is CARERDTQYF. CDR3 nucleotides: TGCGCCCGGGAACGAGATACGCAGTATTTT.

This clonotype appeared many times. The chain has TRBV7-2 and TRBJ1-2; 9 positions match TRBD1. After removal of 1 base from V and 6 bases from J, the junction contained 6 bases not matched to a gene. Germline V gene lookup returns CDR1 SGHTA and CDR2 FQGNSA. There are 15 residues in the CDR3. CDR3 in amino acids: CASSLGPDRGDGYTF. For the CDR3, the DNA is TGTGCCAGCAGCTTAGGACCGGACAGGGGTGATGGCTACACCTTC.

This clonotype was counted a few times. A much larger clone sits a single nucleotide away, making a read error possible. V and J are TRBV27 and TRBJ2-1; 9 nucleotides align to TRBD1. This CDR3 is built from 13 residues. Per germline, CDR1 MNHEY and CDR2 SMNVEV (reference sequence). As DNA, the CDR3 is TGTGCCGGCAGTTTACAGGGGGCGGTTGAGCAGTTCTTC. Translation gives CAGSLQGAVEQFF.

This clonotype was seen many times. The chain combines TRBV19 with TRBJ2-6, with 10 nucleotides matching TRBD1. V lost 10 bases and J lost 2; bases outside the gene matches: 8. The length of the CDR3 is 16 residues. CDR1 and CDR2 (germline): LNHDA, SQIVND (reference sequence). CDR3 sequence: CATIPGTGAGANVLTF. The CDR3 nucleotides read TGTGCCACCATTCCCGGGACAGGGGCTGGGGCCAACGTCCTGACTTTC.

In its sample, this clonotype was seen a few times. The rearrangement joins TRBV6-2 or TRBV6-3 to TRBJ2-1; D may be TRBD2 (5 bases). The CDR3 length is 12 residues. Germline assignment: CDR1 MNHEY and CDR2 SVGEGT. Trimming removed 0 bases from V and 14 bases from J, with 11 bases in between. CDR3: CASSYSGADKFF. The DNA of the CDR3 is TGTGCCAGCAGTTACTCGGGAGCCGATAAGTTCTTC.

The table lists this clonotype with many counts. V usage is TRBV2 and J usage is TRBJ2-7; TRBD2 matches 10 bases. V trimming: 0 bases; J trimming: 4 bases; junction bases outside the gene matches: 6. Looked up from germline, CDR1 is SNHLY and CDR2 is FYNNEI. The CDR3 is 16 amino acids. The CDR3: CASSEARAGGLYEQYF. The CDR3 nucleotides are TGTGCCAGCAGTGAAGCGCGAGCGGGAGGGCTGTACGAGCAGTACTTC. Full variable domain (missing parts from reference TRBV2 and TRBJ2-7): EPEVTQTPSHQVTQMGQEVILRCVPISNHLYFYWYRQILGQKVEFLVSFYNNEISEKSEIFDDQFSVERPDGSNFTLKIRSTKLEDSAMYFCASSEARAGGLYEQYFGPGTRLTVT.

The V call is TRBV9, the J call TRBJ1-2; the D is unclear. CDR3 length: 15 residues. The germline V and J ends were trimmed by 0 bases and 2 bases, with 11 bases remaining between them. From germline, CDR1 is SGDLS and CDR2 YYNGEE. CDR3 region: CASSVVVDGNYGYTF. Here the CDR3 DNA reads TGTGCCAGCAGCGTAGTAGTAGACGGAAACTATGGCTACACCTTC.

This clonotype was seen more than once but under ten times. The gene calls are TRBV9 and TRBJ1-3; perhaps TRBD1 as D (5 bases). CDR3 length: 16 residues. Germline V CDR1 and CDR2: SGDLS, YYNGEE. The V end was cut by 3 bases, the J end by 0 bases, with 13 bases between. Here the CDR3 reads CASSDRDGLSGNTIYF. The CDR3 bases are TGTGCCAGCAGCGACCGGGACGGCCTCTCTGGAAACACCATATATTTT.

This clonotype came up many times. The V call is TRBV12-3 or TRBV12-4, the J call TRBJ2-1; no clear D gene. CDR3 length: 12 residues. V was pared by 4 bases and J by 6 bases, with 7 bases between. CDR3 in amino acids: CASSSRLNEQFF. CDR3 nucleotide sequence: TGTGCCAGCAGTTCGAGACTCAATGAGCAGTTCTTC.

This clonotype was observed many times. The rearrangement uses TRBV2 and TRBJ1-5; 9 nucleotides align to TRBD1. Germline CDR1 reads SNHLY; CDR2 reads FYNNEI. Trimming took 7 bases from V and 2 from J; bases not matched to a gene: 6. There are 15 residues in the CDR3. The CDR3 nucleotides are TGTGCCAGCATTCTGGACAGGGGTGGCAATCAGCCCCAGCATTTT. Translated, it gives CASILDRGGNQPQHF.

This clonotype was counted many times. The genes are TRBV7-2 and TRBJ2-3; D tentatively fits TRBD1 or TRBD2 (5 bases each). With 4 bases removed from V and 4 bases from J, the gap between germline ends came to 12 bases. CDR3 length: 14 residues. Germline lookup yields CDR1 SGHTA and CDR2 FQGNSA. The CDR3 spells CASSSRGGPDTQYF. In DNA form, the CDR3 reads TGTGCCAGCAGCTCCCGGGGCGGCCCAGATACGCAGTATTTT.

This clonotype was counted many times. The chain combines TRBV7-9 with TRBJ2-1, with D possibly TRBD2 on 6 matching bases. Germline V gene sequence: CDR1 SEHNR, CDR2 FQNEAQ (reference sequence). V shed 5 bases and J shed 4 bases, with 12 bases lying between them. The CDR3 runs 14 residues. DNA for the CDR3: TGTGCCAGCAGCGGGCCTAGCGTTTACAATGAGCAGTTCTTC. Its protein product is CASSGPSVYNEQFF. The whole variable domain, filled in from reference TRBV7-9 and TRBJ2-1, reads DTGVSQNPRHKITKRGQNVTFRCDPISEHNRLYWYRQTLGQGPEFLTYFQNEAQLEKSRLLSDRFSAERPKGSFSTLEIQRTEQGDSAMYLCASSGPSVYNEQFFGPGTRLTVL.

Ten or more counts support this clonotype. The CDR3 DNA reads as TGTGCCAGCAGCGCCCGGGACAGGGGCTACGAGCAGTACTTC. As protein: CASSARDRGYEQYF. The chain is built from TRBV9 and TRBJ2-7; 10 positions match TRBD1. This CDR3 contains 14 residues. Per germline, CDR1 SGDLS and CDR2 YYNGEE. After removal of 3 bases from V and 3 bases from J, the junction contained 3 bases not matched to a gene.

This clonotype turned up a few times. This sequence joins TRBV20-1 and TRBJ2-1; the D gene is possibly TRBD2 (6 bases). Germline CDR1 reads DFQATT; CDR2 reads SNEGSKA (reference sequence). The V and J ends lost 5 bases and 14 bases respectively, with 25 bases between them. The CDR3 runs to 14 residues. CDR3 sequence reads: CSAGPWDSPSKEFF. The CDR3 nucleotides are TGCAGTGCTGGACCTTGGGACTCCCCCTCCAAGGAGTTCTTC.

The sample holds many counts of this clonotype. V gene TRBV7-9 combines with J gene TRBJ2-7, with a weak D call TRBD1 (5 bases). The CDR3 contains 13 residues. Trimming cost V 5 bases and J 6 bases, with 14 bases left between them. CDR1 and CDR2 from the germline V gene are SEHNR and FQNEAQ (reference sequence). The CDR3 is CASSQGETSEQYF. The CDR3 DNA reads TGTGCCAGCAGCCAGGGTGAAACCTCCGAGCAGTACTTC. Full variable domain (outside the CDR3, taken from reference TRBV7-9 and TRBJ2-7): DTGVSQNPRHKITKRGQNVTFRCDPISEHNRLYWYRQTLGQGPEFLTYFQNEAQLEKSRLLSDRFSAERPKGSFSTLEIQRTEQGDSAMYLCASSQGETSEQYFGPGTRLTVT.

The CDR3 DNA reads TGTGCCAGCAGTTTCGTCGGCGGGGAGCTGTTTTTT. This gives the protein CASSFVGGELFF. The chain is built from TRBV12-3 or TRBV12-4 and TRBJ2-2; no clear D gene. The CDR3 length is 12 residues. Trimming cost V 3 bases and J 7 bases, with 6 bases left between them.